Each of the 30 T cell receptor beta chains below was sequenced from the same sample in a study of T cell responses to AZD1222 COVID-19 vaccine. The assay was immunoSEQ multiplex PCR, and TCRdb's table has in-frame clones only and misses some. The repertoire has 180,000 or so clones, 94% of them found once; the top ten carry approximately 0.58%. Sequencing used peripheral blood, obtained on day 0 of AZD1222 vaccination. These receptors all come from an adult in good health.

CDR3 in amino acids: CASERLIDRNTEAFF. For the CDR3, the DNA is TGTGCCAGCGAGCGATTGATTGACAGAAACACTGAAGCTTTCTTT. The chain joins TRBV28 to TRBJ1-1, with D possibly TRBD1 on 5 matching bases. The germline CDR1 and CDR2 sequences are MDHEN and SYDVKM. CDR3 length: 15 residues. V lost 8 bases, J lost 2 bases, and 18 bases lay in between.

This chain uses TRBV18 with TRBJ1-5, with TRBD1 matching 8 bases. The trim removed 1 base at V and 4 bases at J, leaving 9 bases unmatched. Per the germline V gene, CDR1 is KGHSH and CDR2 is LQKENI. This CDR3 region has 17 residues. CDR3 in DNA: TGTGCCAGCTCACCACGTCCGACAGGGGAAAGGAATCAGCCCCAGCATTTT. Its translation is CASSPRPTGERNQPQHF.

The V call is TRBV19, the J call TRBJ1-1; D is undetermined. CDR1 and CDR2 from the germline V gene are LNHDA and SQIVND (reference sequence). The CDR3 has 14 amino acids. Trimming removed 0 bases from V and 5 bases from J, with 10 bases in between. CDR3 in amino acids: CASSIDLWRTEAFF. For the CDR3, the DNA is TGTGCCAGTAGTATAGATCTATGGAGGACTGAAGCTTTCTTT.

CDR3 amino acids: CASSPSVGATGELFF. CDR3 DNA: TGTGCCAGCAGTCCCTCGGTGGGGGCCACCGGGGAGCTGTTTTTT. V is TRBV6-5 and J is TRBJ2-2; maybe TRBD1 (6 bases). The length of the CDR3 is 15 residues. The ends were cut back, 5 bases at V and 4 bases at J, with 14 bases in the middle. Looked up from germline, CDR1 is MNHEY and CDR2 is SVGAGI.

The chain employs TRBV3-1 (or the pseudogene TRBV3-2) and TRBJ2-5; 8 bases are shared with TRBD2. From germline, CDR1 is LGHDT and CDR2 YNNKEL (reference sequence). V was clipped by 2 bases and J by 4 bases; unmatched bases: 15. The CDR3 loop spans 18 amino acids. CDR3 region: CASSQRLPSGSGPETQYF. CDR3 bases: TGTGCCAGCAGCCAACGACTTCCCAGCGGGAGCGGTCCAGAGACCCAGTACTTC.

This chain uses TRBV15 with TRBJ1-2; D remains unclear. This CDR3 is built from 15 residues. Germline CDR1 is LNHNV and CDR2 is YYDKDF (reference sequence). Trimming cost V 0 bases and J 5 bases, with 13 bases left between them. CDR3 region: CATSRDSGSFYGYTF. Written as DNA, the CDR3 is TGTGCCACCAGCAGAGATTCAGGATCTTTTTATGGCTACACCTTC.

This chain uses TRBV3-1 (or the pseudogene TRBV3-2) with TRBJ2-5; D is unclear. The CDR3 totals 12 residues. V lost 0 bases to trimming and J lost 5 bases, with 4 bases between them. Germline V CDR1 and CDR2: LGHDT, YNNKEL (reference sequence). CDR3 nucleotides: TGTGCCAGCAGCCAAGATATGGAGACCCAGTACTTC. It specifies CASSQDMETQYF.

The chain links TRBV12-5 to TRBJ2-5; maybe TRBD1 (6 bases). CDR1 is LGHNT, CDR2 FRNRAP, per germline. Trimming removed 6 bases from V and 3 bases from J, with 11 bases in between. The CDR3 totals 13 residues. For the CDR3, the DNA is TGTGCTAGTGGGTTGCAGGGGAAAGAGACCCAGTACTTC. It encodes CASGLQGKETQYF.

The rearrangement joins TRBV6-1 to TRBJ2-1; the D gene could be TRBD1 or TRBD2 (5 bases each). CDR1 and CDR2 from the germline V gene are MNHNS and SASEGT. Deletions cut 3 bases from V and 9 bases from J, with 12 bases between. The length of the CDR3 is 13 residues. This chain's CDR3 is CASSEGRPGEQFF. Here the CDR3 DNA reads TGTGCCAGCAGTGAGGGACGTCCGGGTGAGCAGTTCTTC.

The chain links TRBV5-4 to TRBJ2-5; D is possibly TRBD2 (5 bases). Deletions cut 4 bases from V and 9 bases from J, with 22 bases between. Germline V gene sequence: CDR1 SGHNT, CDR2 YYREEE (reference sequence). The CDR3 runs 15 residues. As DNA, the CDR3 is TGTGCCAGCAGCCGCCGTGAGGGAGTGGCAGAATCCCAGTACTTC. It codes for CASSRREGVAESQYF.

This chain links TRBV11-3 with TRBJ2-1; D is undetermined. The CDR3 is 14 amino acids. Germline CDR1 is SGHNT and CDR2 is YENEEA. Trimming took 6 bases from V and 0 from J, leaving 9 bases between them. As DNA, the CDR3 is TGTGCCAGCAGTGGACGGAGCTCCTACAATGAGCAGTTCTTC. Protein product: CASSGRSSYNEQFF.

J is TRBJ1-6 and V is TRBV18; 10 bases fit TRBD1. Germline CDR1 and CDR2: KGHSH and LQKENI. Unmatched junction bases numbered 0, after V lost 3 bases and J lost 7 bases. The CDR3 totals 14 residues. DNA of the CDR3: TGTGCCAGCTCACCGGGACAGGGGAATTCACCCCTCCACTTT. Its translation: CASSPGQGNSPLHF.

In the case of this clone: Other nucleotide sequences in the sample specify the same CDR3. The chain has TRBV19 and TRBJ1-1; 7 positions agree with TRBD1. The length of the CDR3 is 14 residues. The germline gives CDR1 LNHDA, CDR2 SQIVND (reference sequence). After removal of 3 bases from V and 4 bases from J, the junction contained 5 bases not matched to a gene. CDR3 loop: CASSIKGAGTEAFF. CDR3 sequence (DNA): TGTGCCAGTAGTATCAAGGGGGCGGGCACTGAAGCTTTCTTT.

The J gene is TRBJ2-3, the V gene TRBV30; D is unresolved. The length of the CDR3 is 11 residues. V was pared by 1 base and J by 4 bases, with 3 bases between. Germline V lookup: CDR1 GTSNPN, CDR2 SVGIG (reference sequence). This chain's CDR3 is CAWSAADTQYF. CDR3 in DNA: TGTGCCTGGAGTGCGGCAGATACGCAGTATTTT. The full variable domain, in which reference TRBV30 and TRBJ2-3 provide the parts outside the CDR3, is SQTIHQWPATLVQPVGSPLSLECTVEGTSNPNLYWYRQAAGRGLQLLFYSVGIGQISSEVPQNLSASRPQDRQFILSSKKLLLSDSGFYLCAWSAADTQYFGPGTRLTVL.

This rearrangement joins TRBV19 to TRBJ1-1, with D possibly matching TRBD1 (6 bases). The V end lost 10 bases, the J end lost 1 base, and 19 bases lay between the germline ends. This CDR3 has 15 residues. In germline, CDR1 is LNHDA, CDR2 SQIVND (reference sequence). CDR3 loop: CATRGRKGQNTEAFF. In DNA, the CDR3 is TGTGCCACTAGGGGGAGGAAGGGTCAGAACACTGAAGCTTTCTTT.

CDR3 coding DNA: TGTGCCAGCAGCTTAGTCCGAGCCGGGGAGCTGTTTTTT. Amino acids: CASSLVRAGELFF. V and J are TRBV11-2 and TRBJ2-2; no reliable D call. Germline V gene lookup returns CDR1 SGHAT and CDR2 FQNNGV. The V end lost 1 base, the J end lost 6 bases, and 6 bases lay between the germline ends. The CDR3 contains 13 residues.

The chain combines TRBV5-1 with TRBJ2-1, with 7 positions matching TRBD2. Trimming removed 0 bases from V and 3 bases from J; junction bases left unmatched: 6. Germline lookup yields CDR1 SGHRS and CDR2 YFSETQ. CDR3 length equals 16 residues. The CDR3 nucleotides are TGCGCCAGCAGCTTGGCCGGGACTAAAAACTACAATGAGCAGTTCTTC. As protein: CASSLAGTKNYNEQFF. Combining the CDR3 with reference TRBV5-1 and TRBJ2-1 gives the whole variable domain KAGVTQTPRYLIKTRGQQVTLSCSPISGHRSVSWYQQTPGQGLQFLFEYFSETQRNKGNFPGRFSGRQFSNSRSEMNVSTLELGDSALYLCASSLAGTKNYNEQFFGPGTRLTVL.

This clone appeared once. The chain joins TRBV28 to TRBJ2-1; D gene ambiguous. The germline V gene encodes CDR1 MDHEN and CDR2 SYDVKM. The CDR3 is 13 amino acids. Trimming took 8 bases from V and 0 from J, leaving 8 bases between them. The CDR3 nucleotides are TGTGCCAGCCGGCGGAGCTCCTACAATGAGCAGTTCTTC. Translation gives CASRRSSYNEQFF.

J is TRBJ1-2 and V is TRBV12-3 or TRBV12-4, with D perhaps matching TRBD1 (5 bases). The CDR3 runs 12 residues. V was trimmed by 7 bases and J by 7 bases, leaving 13 bases between them. Here the CDR3 reads CASTQTDTGYTF. The CDR3 region has the DNA TGTGCCAGCACCCAGACGGACACTGGCTACACCTTC.

V gene TRBV3-1 (or the pseudogene TRBV3-2) combines with J gene TRBJ2-1, with a tentative D call TRBD1 (5 bases). V was trimmed by 1 base and J by 12 bases, leaving 7 bases between them. The germline CDR1 and CDR2 sequences are LGHDT and YNNKEL (reference sequence). CDR3 size: 11 residues. CDR3 DNA: TGTGCCAGCAGCCAAGGAAGGGGGCAGTTCTTC. Translation: CASSQGRGQFF.

The chain employs TRBV4-2 and TRBJ2-3; 8 positions match TRBD2. Germline trimming cut 1 base from V and 6 bases from J; bases unmatched to any gene: 6. The CDR3 totals 15 residues. Germline loops: CDR1 LGHNA, CDR2 YNFKEQ. The CDR3 DNA sequence: TGTGCCAGCAGCCAAGCTAGCGGGTCAATGGATACGCAGTATTTT. Its protein product is CASSQASGSMDTQYF.

This chain uses TRBV7-6 with TRBJ1-3, with D perhaps TRBD1 (5 bases). The CDR3 covers 17 residues. Germline V lookup: CDR1 SGHVS, CDR2 FNYEAQ. V lost 5 bases, J lost 6 bases, and 23 bases lay in between. The CDR3 sequence: CASSPYSGPSNVNTIYF. CDR3 in DNA: TGTGCCAGCAGCCCCTACTCGGGACCCTCGAATGTAAACACCATATATTTT.

The chain is built from TRBV7-3 and TRBJ1-6; 7 bases map to TRBD1. V lost 5 bases to trimming and J lost 7 bases; unmatched junction nucleotides: 5. Looked up from germline, CDR1 is SGHTA and CDR2 is FQGTGA. This CDR3 spans 14 amino acids. This CDR3 reads CASSQGDMNSPLHF. Here the CDR3 DNA reads TGTGCCAGCAGCCAGGGGGATATGAATTCACCCCTCCACTTT.

The V and J genes are TRBV4-1 and TRBJ2-7; TRBD1 agrees at 7 bases. Germline V gene lookup returns CDR1 MGHRA and CDR2 YSYEKL. After removal of 1 base from V and 6 bases from J, the junction contained 9 bases not matched to a gene. The CDR3 sequence is 15 residues long. CDR3 residues: CASSQGRGPNSEQYF. CDR3 bases: TGCGCCAGCAGCCAAGGTAGGGGGCCAAATAGCGAGCAGTACTTC.

The chain uses TRBV18 and TRBJ2-7; D is tentatively TRBD1 or TRBD2 (7 bases each). Per the germline V gene, CDR1 is KGHSH and CDR2 is LQKENI. The ends were cut back, 3 bases at V and 7 bases at J, with 16 bases in the middle. This CDR3 spans 14 amino acids. CDR3: CASSPGQTAGEQYF. CDR3 nucleotides: TGTGCCAGCTCACCGGGACAGACAGCGGGGGAGCAGTACTTC.

The V call is TRBV30, the J call TRBJ2-6; perhaps TRBD1 as D (6 bases). The V gene lost 2 bases and the J gene lost 3 bases, with 8 bases spanning the gap. Germline V lookup: CDR1 GTSNPN, CDR2 SVGIG (reference sequence). The length of the CDR3 is 14 residues. The CDR3 loop reads CAWSRDIGANVLTF. CDR3 in DNA: TGTGCCTGGAGTAGGGACATTGGGGCCAACGTCCTGACTTTC.

The chain couples TRBV10-2 to TRBJ2-7, with D perhaps matching TRBD2 (5 bases). The CDR3 is 10 residues long. The germline V gene has CDR1 WSHSY and CDR2 SAAADI. The germline V and J ends were trimmed by 10 bases and 2 bases, with 6 bases remaining between them. The CDR3 DNA sequence: TGCGCCACGGGAACCTACGAGCAGTACTTC. Amino acids: CATGTYEQYF.

This chain uses TRBV6-1 with TRBJ1-4; D perhaps matches TRBD1 (6 bases). In germline, CDR1 is MNHNS, CDR2 SASEGT. The ends were cut back, 4 bases at V and 4 bases at J, with 16 bases in the middle. The CDR3 length is 16 residues. CDR3 region: CASSGPSTGFNEKLFF. The DNA for the CDR3 is TGTGCCAGCAGTGGTCCTTCGACAGGATTTAATGAAAAACTGTTTTTT.

The rearrangement links TRBV5-4 to TRBJ2-3, with D unclear. Germline assignment: CDR1 SGHNT and CDR2 YYREEE (reference sequence). CDR3 length: 15 residues. V lost 1 base and J 2 bases, leaving 11 bases between the germline ends. Written as DNA, the CDR3 is TGTGCCAGCAGCTTGAGCCGAATTCTCACAGATACGCAGTATTTT. Encoded protein: CASSLSRILTDTQYF.

The chain couples TRBV4-1 to TRBJ1-3, with a tentative D call TRBD1 (5 bases). Germline CDR1 is MGHRA and CDR2 is YSYEKL. V lost 0 bases and J lost 2, with 14 bases in between. The CDR3 length is 17 residues. The CDR3 DNA sequence: TGCGCCAGCAGCCAAGACCCTTATGCGGGGGCTGGAAACACCATATATTTT. It codes for CASSQDPYAGAGNTIYF.